The rows below give T cell receptor beta chains drawn from one sample of a study of T cells in Graves' hyperthyroidism and ophthalmopathy. One entry per CDR3 protein, called by TCRdb with MiXCR from the multiplex PCR reads. The sample lists 600,000 to 850,000 distinct CDR3 sequences; about 19% were seen once. Sample: blood. Source of these receptors: a woman in her forties or fifties with Graves' hyperthyroidism that later progressed to Graves' ophthalmopathy. Both conserved end residues are part of each CDR3. Fields, in order: J gene, D gene, V gene, clone size, CDR3 protein, CDR3 DNA. The D gene is left open where the match is weak. Size values are once, few and many counts, or a class for expanded clones, and some rows have none.

>TRBJ1-6|NA|TRBV6-2/TRBV6-3|NA
CASSPVPMGRGNSPLHF
TGTGCCAGCAGTCCTGTCCCAATGGGCAGGGGTAATTCACCCCTCCACTTT
>TRBJ2-1|NA|TRBV5-1|many
CASSLVEGSSYNEQFF
TGCGCCAGCAGCTTGGTGGAGGGGAGCTCCTACAATGAGCAGTTCTTC
>TRBJ1-1|NA|TRBV4-2|few
CASSQPLGGAFYAYTEAFF
TGTGCCAGCAGCCAACCTCTCGGGGGGGCGTTTTATGCGTACACTGAAGCTTTCTTT
>TRBJ2-1|NA|TRBV2|many
CASSDGRQWNEQFF
TGTGCCAGCAGTGATGGCCGGCAGTGGAATGAGCAGTTCTTC
>TRBJ1-3|TRBD1|TRBV6-1|once
CASTKPGQNGNTIYF
TGTGCCAGCACTAAACCGGGACAGAATGGAAACACCATATATTTT
>TRBJ2-3|NA|TRBV10-3|NA
CAISGTLDTDTQYF
TGTGCCATCAGTGGGACGCTTGACACAGATACGCAGTATTTT
>TRBJ1-5|NA|TRBV3-1|many
CASSQGNSNQPQHF
TGTGCCAGCAGCCAGGGGAATAGCAATCAGCCCCAGCATTTT
>TRBJ1-5|NA|TRBV11-2|many
CASSGEGLDQPQHF
TGTGCCAGCTCCGGCGAGGGGTTGGATCAGCCCCAGCATTTT
>TRBJ2-7|NA|TRBV12-3/TRBV12-4|many
CASSPGEQYF
TGTGCCAGCAGTCCCGGGGAGCAGTACTTC
>TRBJ1-5|NA|TRBV7-9|few
CASSPPQGPQHF
TGTGCCAGCAGCCCCCCCCAAGGGCCCCAGCATTTT
>TRBJ2-5|NA|TRBV11-2|few
CASTWGGSGWETQYF
TGTGCCAGCACCTGGGGCGGGTCGGGCTGGGAGACCCAGTACTTC
>TRBJ2-3|TRBD2|TRBV2|NA
CAKLAGENTDTQYF
TGTGCCAAACTAGCGGGAGAAAACACAGATACGCAGTATTTT
>TRBJ1-2|NA|TRBV11-2|many
CASSLSGTDRYGYTF
TGTGCCAGCAGCTTATCCGGGACGGATAGATATGGCTACACCTTC
>TRBJ1-1|NA|TRBV25-1|few
CASSLVSGVEAFF
TGTGCCAGCAGTCTAGTCTCGGGAGTTGAAGCTTTCTTT
>TRBJ2-1|TRBD2|TRBV5-1|many
CASSQGLAGGLVNEQFF
TGCGCCAGCAGCCAAGGACTAGCGGGGGGGCTCGTCAATGAGCAGTTCTTC
>TRBJ2-7|TRBD1|TRBV28|few
CASSKRQGTSNEQYF
TGTGCCAGCAGCAAACGACAGGGGACCTCCAACGAGCAGTACTTC
>TRBJ2-1|TRBD2|TRBV20-1|many
CSAESGGHPYEQFF
TGCAGTGCGGAAAGCGGGGGGCATCCTTATGAGCAGTTCTTC
>TRBJ2-1|NA|TRBV18|many
CASSPGLTVGIDNEQFF
TGTGCCAGCTCACCAGGGCTGACAGTGGGCATCGACAATGAGCAGTTCTTC
>TRBJ1-5|NA|TRBV5-8|NA
CASSLMASNQPQHF
TGTGCCAGCAGCTTGATGGCAAGCAATCAGCCCCAGCATTTT
>TRBJ1-1|NA|TRBV5-5|NA
CASASGVANTEAFF
TGTGCCAGCGCCTCAGGGGTGGCGAACACTGAAGCTTTCTTT
>TRBJ2-5|NA|TRBV7-8|NA
CASSLGAVVETQYF
TGTGCCAGCAGCTTAGGAGCGGTTGTCGAGACCCAGTACTTC
>TRBJ1-2|NA|TRBV12-3/TRBV12-4|few
CASSFLRGYTF
TGTGCCAGCAGTTTTTTGCGTGGCTACACCTTC
>TRBJ2-7|NA|TRBV6-1|NA
CASCRSYEQYF
TGTGCCAGTTGTAGATCCTACGAGCAGTACTTC
>TRBJ1-6|NA|TRBV20-1|many
CSAAGYDSPLHF
TGCAGTGCAGCGGGGTATGATTCACCCCTCCACTTT
>TRBJ1-6|NA|TRBV10-2|many
CASGENSPLHF
TGCGCCAGCGGAGAAAATTCACCCCTCCACTTT
>TRBJ2-5|NA|TRBV11-2|NA
CASSLEGWQGGETQYF
TGTGCCAGCAGCTTAGAAGGATGGCAGGGTGGCGAGACCCAGTACTTC
>TRBJ2-7|NA|TRBV18|many
CASSPLQGVTYEQYF
TGTGCCAGCTCACCACTACAGGGAGTCACCTACGAGCAGTACTTC